This T cell receptor beta chain comes out of a study of regulatory and conventional T cells in RAG deficiency. General study findings and limits: In Omenn syndrome, Treg and Tconv repertoires overlapped >85%. Compared with controls, unique Treg TCR beta sequences dropped roughly 94-fold in Omenn syndrome and CID/AS.

Blood CD4+ CD25-low CD127-high conventional T cells supplied the genomic DNA template. This clone occurred once. Its target is not known. Method: immunoSEQ multiplex PCR; TCRdb's copy keeps in-frame clones and lacks some. Among some 20,000 clones listed, 93% were seen once. The length of the CDR3 is 17 residues. V shed 2 bases and J 9 bases; nucleotides not matched to a gene: 15. Germline V gene data show CDR1 as SGHNT and CDR2 as YYREEE (reference sequence). The same data also went into a second study, on regulatory T cells. That source adds: The primer mix had 52 TRBV and 13 TRBJ primers. Regulatory T cells showed the strongest V-J pair restriction and V/J gene skewing among patient repertoires.

The sample taken for sequencing was CD4+ T cells sorted from blood. This rearrangement joins TRBV5-4 to TRBJ2-1, with 9 bases that match TRBD1. This TCR came from a human donor in good health. DNA for the CDR3: TGTGCCAGCAGCTTATACGGGGGACAGGGTCGTGATAGTGAGCAGTTCTTC. Translation gives CASSLYGGQGRDSEQFF.